Detailed here is one TCR beta chain. This specimen comes from a study of blood T cell repertoires in COVID-19. Overall study context: Collection of acute and convalescent COVID-19 samples took place in the United States, Italy and Spain.

Assay used: immunoSEQ multiplex PCR; TCRdb lists only in-frame clones, some missing. The sample lists roughly 190,000 clones, around 82% occurring once. Germline V lookup: CDR1 SEHNR, CDR2 FQNEAQ (reference sequence). The germline V and J ends were trimmed by 1 base and 7 bases, with 14 bases remaining between them. The CDR3 is 15 residues long. The clonotype originates from a human donor with acute or convalescent COVID-19. The donor label of this sample is uncertain. The rearrangement uses TRBV7-9 and TRBJ2-1; D possibly corresponds to TRBD2 (5 bases). The sample consisted of peripheral blood. The CDR3 nucleotides read TGTGCCAGCAGCTTAGGTACGGGGTTAGTGAATGAGCAGTTCTTC. Protein product: CASSLGTGLVNEQFF.